The 17 T cell receptor beta chains reported below all come from one sample, sequenced in a study of cytotoxic CD8 clonotypes in ibrutinib-treated CLL. The table came from immunoSEQ multiplex PCR; TCRdb's copy has only in-frame clones and leaves some out. The data hold about 140,000 clones, with around 80% observed a single time. The specimen was PBMCs, collected after 36 months of ibrutinib treatment. All receptors come from a human donor with chronic lymphocytic leukemia.

The DNA for the CDR3 is TGTGCCAGCAGCTTATTCAACAGGGTAGGGGCCACAGATACGCAGTATTTT. It codes for CASSLFNRVGATDTQYF. The rearrangement joins TRBV7-8 to TRBJ2-3; D is possibly TRBD1 (6 bases). The CDR3 has 17 residues. The V end was cut by 2 bases, the J end by 2 bases, with 17 bases between. Germline V lookup: CDR1 SGHVS, CDR2 FQNEAQ.

This clone was seen only a few times. The gene calls are TRBV28 and TRBJ1-2, with D tentatively TRBD1 (5 bases). CDR3 length: 15 amino acids. The germline V gene encodes CDR1 MDHEN and CDR2 SYDVKM. The V end was cut by 7 bases, the J end by 5 bases, with 20 bases between. The CDR3 protein is CASNPAGQGGYGYTF. The CDR3 DNA is TGTGCCAGCAACCCGGCGGGGCAGGGAGGTTATGGCTACACCTTC.

V and J are TRBV19 and TRBJ2-3; 12 nucleotides agree with TRBD2. The CDR3 has 15 amino acids. The germline V gene has CDR1 LNHDA and CDR2 SQIVND (reference sequence). J gave up 6 bases and V 6 bases, and 7 bases lay outside the gene matches. The CDR3 here is CASRALAGGRDTQYF. The CDR3 DNA is TGTGCCAGTAGAGCGCTAGCGGGGGGGCGGGATACGCAGTATTTT.

The chain recombines TRBV6-5 with TRBJ2-3; tentative D call: TRBD2 (7 bases). The CDR3 totals 15 residues. Germline-derived CDR1 and CDR2 are MNHEY and SVGAGI. Trimming pared 6 bases from V and 3 bases from J, leaving 16 bases between. CDR3 sequence reads: CASRYRDYLTDTQYF. CDR3 in DNA: TGTGCCAGCAGGTACAGGGACTACCTAACAGATACGCAGTATTTT.

The rearrangement joins TRBV5-1 to TRBJ2-2; TRBD2 matches at 8 bases. This CDR3 has 17 residues. Trimming took 4 bases from V and 6 from J; bases not matched to a gene: 14. Germline CDR1 SGHRS, CDR2 YFSETQ. The CDR3, as DNA: TGCGCCAGCAGCCCGAGGGGTAGCGGGGCCGGCTCCGGGGAGCTGTTTTTT. Translation: CASSPRGSGAGSGELFF.

The J gene is TRBJ1-3, the V gene TRBV5-1; 8 bases are a match to TRBD1. V was clipped by 4 bases and J by 4 bases; unmatched bases: 7. There are 15 residues in the CDR3. Germline assignment: CDR1 SGHRS and CDR2 YFSETQ. CDR3 DNA: TGCGCCAGCAGCCCCACAGGGGGTACAGGAAACACCATATATTTT. Amino acid sequence: CASSPTGGTGNTIYF.

Concerning this clone: Other DNA sequences from this sample encode an identical CDR3 as well. The chain carries TRBV5-1 and TRBJ2-5, with D perhaps matching TRBD1 or TRBD2 (5 bases each). V dropped 4 bases and J dropped 1 base, with 11 bases sitting between them. CDR1 is SGHRS and CDR2 is YFSETQ in the germline V gene. CDR3 length: 14 amino acids. In DNA form, the CDR3 reads TGCGCCAGCAGCCTGGGACGGACCCAAGAGACCCAGTACTTC. It specifies CASSLGRTQETQYF.

The genes are TRBV6-5 and TRBJ2-2; D not resolved. Germline-derived CDR1 and CDR2 are MNHEY and SVGAGI. V was pared by 6 bases and J by 1 base, with 9 bases between. CDR3 size: 14 residues. CDR3 protein: CASRPDWNTGELFF. The CDR3, as DNA: TGTGCCAGCAGGCCCGACTGGAACACCGGGGAGCTGTTTTTT.

This clone has a single count. This CDR3 reads CASSLGQGFDEQFF. Here the CDR3 DNA reads TGTGCCAGCAGTTTGGGACAGGGATTCGATGAGCAGTTCTTC. The genes are TRBV27 and TRBJ2-1; 9 nucleotides line up with TRBD1. Losses at the gene ends were 3 bases for V and 8 bases for J; bases not matched to a gene: 5. This CDR3 is built from 14 residues. CDR1 is MNHEY and CDR2 is SMNVEV in the germline V gene (reference sequence).

The chain combines TRBV5-4 with TRBJ1-2, with TRBD1 as a possible D gene (5 bases). V was trimmed by 10 bases and J by 7 bases, leaving 11 bases between them. Germline-derived CDR1 and CDR2 are SGHNT and YYREEE (reference sequence). The CDR3 extends over 10 amino acids. CDR3 coding DNA: TGTGCCTCGGGACGCGGTGGCTACACCTTC. This encodes CASGRGGYTF.

V usage is TRBV11-3 and J usage is TRBJ1-1; maybe TRBD1 (6 bases). Trimming took off 0 bases at V and 2 bases at J, with 10 bases between the two ends. The CDR3 contains 15 residues. Per the germline V gene, CDR1 is SGHNT and CDR2 is YENEEA. The chain's CDR3 is CASSLEQGGNTEAFF. CDR3 DNA sequence: TGTGCCAGCAGCTTAGAACAGGGAGGAAACACTGAAGCTTTCTTT.

V usage is TRBV7-9 and J usage is TRBJ1-3; 7 bases are shared with TRBD1. Unmatched junction bases numbered 8, after V lost 3 bases and J lost 0 bases. Germline V gene sequence: CDR1 SEHNR, CDR2 FQNEAQ (reference sequence). This CDR3 region has 17 residues. CDR3 loop: CASSFIGTADSGNTIYF. CDR3 bases: TGTGCCAGCAGCTTTATCGGGACAGCTGACTCTGGAAACACCATATATTTT. The complete variable domain, with remaining parts taken from reference TRBV7-9 and TRBJ1-3, reads DTGVSQNPRHKITKRGQNVTFRCDPISEHNRLYWYRQTLGQGPEFLTYFQNEAQLEKSRLLSDRFSAERPKGSFSTLEIQRTEQGDSAMYLCASSFIGTADSGNTIYFGEGSWLTVV.

CDR3 bases: TGCGCCAGCAGGCTCTGGGGCGGAGATACGCAGTATTTT. Its protein is CASRLWGGDTQYF. V usage is TRBV10-2 and J usage is TRBJ2-3; weak D call: TRBD1 (5 bases). CDR3 length: 13 amino acids. Looked up from germline, CDR1 is WSHSY and CDR2 is SAAADI. Trimming removed 6 bases from V and 5 bases from J, with 12 bases in between.

This clone was picked up one time. The gene calls are TRBV6-5 and TRBJ1-2, with TRBD1 as a possible D gene (6 bases). Germline CDR1 reads MNHEY; CDR2 reads SVGAGI. V was clipped by 2 bases and J by 4 bases, with 11 bases between them. The CDR3 sequence is 14 residues long. DNA for the CDR3: TGTGCCAGCAGTTACGTCAGGGGAATCTATGGCTACACCTTC. This translates into CASSYVRGIYGYTF.

The genes are TRBV27 and TRBJ1-4; D remains ambiguous. The CDR3 totals 15 residues. The V end lost 8 bases, the J end lost 4 bases, and 17 bases lay between the germline ends. CDR1 MNHEY and CDR2 SMNVEV come from the germline V gene (reference sequence). The CDR3 loop reads CASGSLGIGNEKLFF. CDR3 in DNA: TGTGCCAGCGGGTCCTTGGGCATCGGTAATGAAAAACTGTTTTTT.

The rearrangement uses TRBV5-1 and TRBJ2-7; TRBD1 matches at 7 bases. This CDR3 has 14 amino acids. Trimming removed 3 bases from V and 4 bases from J; junction bases left unmatched: 7. CDR1 is SGHRS and CDR2 is YFSETQ in the germline V gene. Here the CDR3 reads CASSSGTVSYEQYF. Here the CDR3 DNA reads TGCGCCAGCAGCTCCGGGACAGTGAGTTACGAGCAGTACTTC.

CDR3 sequence: CSARDNVFYEQYF. CDR3 in DNA: TGCAGCGCCCGGGACAATGTTTTCTACGAGCAGTACTTC. This chain links TRBV29-1 with TRBJ2-7, with D perhaps matching TRBD1 (6 bases). CDR1 SQVTM and CDR2 ANQGSEA come from the germline V gene. The CDR3 is 13 amino acids. V dropped 7 bases and J dropped 3 bases, with 16 bases sitting between them.